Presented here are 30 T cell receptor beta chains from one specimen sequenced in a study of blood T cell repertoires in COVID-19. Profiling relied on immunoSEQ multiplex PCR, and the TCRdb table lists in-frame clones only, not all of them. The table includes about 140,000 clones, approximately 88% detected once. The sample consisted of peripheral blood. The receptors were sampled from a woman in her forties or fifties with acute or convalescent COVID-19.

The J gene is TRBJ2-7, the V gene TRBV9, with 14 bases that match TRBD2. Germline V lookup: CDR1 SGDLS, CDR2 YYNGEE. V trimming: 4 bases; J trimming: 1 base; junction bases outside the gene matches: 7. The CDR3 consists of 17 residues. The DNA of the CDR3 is TGTGCCAGCAGCTTGGGACTAGCGGGAGCCTCGTCCTACGAGCAGTACTTC. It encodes CASSLGLAGASSYEQYF.

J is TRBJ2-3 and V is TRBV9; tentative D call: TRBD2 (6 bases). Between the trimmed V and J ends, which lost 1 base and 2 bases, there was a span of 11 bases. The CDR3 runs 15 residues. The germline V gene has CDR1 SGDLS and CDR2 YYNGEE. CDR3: CASSVLGGPTDTQYF. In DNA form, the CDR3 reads TGTGCCAGCAGCGTATTGGGGGGACCCACAGATACGCAGTATTTT.

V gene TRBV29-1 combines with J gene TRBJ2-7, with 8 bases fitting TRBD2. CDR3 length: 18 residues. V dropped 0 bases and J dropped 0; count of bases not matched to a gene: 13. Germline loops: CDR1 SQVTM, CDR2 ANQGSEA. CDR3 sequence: CSVEDGVAGTVTSYEQYF. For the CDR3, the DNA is TGCAGCGTTGAAGACGGAGTAGCGGGAACAGTAACCTCCTACGAGCAGTACTTC.

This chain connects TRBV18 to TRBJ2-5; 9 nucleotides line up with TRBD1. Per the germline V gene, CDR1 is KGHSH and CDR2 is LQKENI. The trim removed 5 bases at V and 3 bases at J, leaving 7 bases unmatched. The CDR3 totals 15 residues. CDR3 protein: CASSTTGTGKETQYF. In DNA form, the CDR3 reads TGTGCCAGCTCAACAACCGGGACAGGGAAAGAGACCCAGTACTTC.

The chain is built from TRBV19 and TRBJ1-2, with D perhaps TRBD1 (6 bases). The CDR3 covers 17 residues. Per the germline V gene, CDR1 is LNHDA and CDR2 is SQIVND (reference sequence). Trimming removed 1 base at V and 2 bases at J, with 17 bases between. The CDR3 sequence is CASSIVISGTKNYGYTF. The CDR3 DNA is TGTGCCAGTAGTATAGTGATCTCCGGGACAAAGAACTATGGCTACACCTTC.

In nucleotides, the CDR3 is TGTGCCAGCAGCGTCCGGACTAGCGGGAGGGACGTTCGAGACACAGATACGCAGTATTTT. Translating gives CASSVRTSGRDVRDTDTQYF. The J gene is TRBJ2-3, the V gene TRBV9; TRBD2 matches 15 bases. The CDR3 loop spans 20 amino acids. The germline CDR1 and CDR2 sequences are SGDLS and YYNGEE. Trimming took 2 bases from V and 2 from J; bases not matched to a gene: 12.

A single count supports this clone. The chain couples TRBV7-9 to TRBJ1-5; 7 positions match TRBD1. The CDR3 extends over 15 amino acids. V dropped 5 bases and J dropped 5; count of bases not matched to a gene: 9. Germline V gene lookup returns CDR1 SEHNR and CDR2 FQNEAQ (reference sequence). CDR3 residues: CASSTNTGDYQPQHF. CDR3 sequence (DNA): TGTGCCAGCAGCACAAACACAGGGGACTATCAGCCCCAGCATTTT.

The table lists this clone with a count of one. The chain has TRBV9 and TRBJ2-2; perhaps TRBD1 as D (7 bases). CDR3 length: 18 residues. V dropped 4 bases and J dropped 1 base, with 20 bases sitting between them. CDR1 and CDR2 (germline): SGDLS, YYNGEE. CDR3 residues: CASSLGGSGGMNTGELFF. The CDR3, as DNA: TGTGCCAGCAGCCTAGGGGGCAGCGGCGGGATGAACACCGGGGAGCTGTTTTTT.

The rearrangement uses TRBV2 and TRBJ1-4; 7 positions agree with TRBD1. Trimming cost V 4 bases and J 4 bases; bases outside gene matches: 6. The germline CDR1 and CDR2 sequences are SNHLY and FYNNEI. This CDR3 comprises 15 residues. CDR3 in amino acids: CASSAQGQFNEKLFF. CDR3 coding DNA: TGTGCCAGCAGTGCCCAGGGACAGTTTAATGAAAAACTGTTTTTT.

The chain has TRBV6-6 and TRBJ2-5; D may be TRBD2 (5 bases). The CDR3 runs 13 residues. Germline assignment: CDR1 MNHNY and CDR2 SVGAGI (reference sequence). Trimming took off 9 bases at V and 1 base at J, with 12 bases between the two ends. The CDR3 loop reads CASSEQSQETQYF. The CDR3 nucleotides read TGTGCCAGTAGCGAACAGTCCCAAGAGACCCAGTACTTC.

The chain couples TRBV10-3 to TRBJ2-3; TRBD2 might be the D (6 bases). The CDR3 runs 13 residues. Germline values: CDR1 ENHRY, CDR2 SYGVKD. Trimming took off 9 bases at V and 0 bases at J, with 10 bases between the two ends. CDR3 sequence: CAIRERSTDTQYF. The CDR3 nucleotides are TGTGCCATACGGGAGCGAAGCACAGATACGCAGTATTTT.

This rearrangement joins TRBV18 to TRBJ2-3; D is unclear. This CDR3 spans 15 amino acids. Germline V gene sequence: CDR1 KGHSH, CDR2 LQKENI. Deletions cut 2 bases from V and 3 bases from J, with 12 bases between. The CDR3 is CASSPRSQLTDTQYF. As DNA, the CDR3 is TGTGCCAGCTCACCAAGGAGCCAGCTGACAGATACGCAGTATTTT.

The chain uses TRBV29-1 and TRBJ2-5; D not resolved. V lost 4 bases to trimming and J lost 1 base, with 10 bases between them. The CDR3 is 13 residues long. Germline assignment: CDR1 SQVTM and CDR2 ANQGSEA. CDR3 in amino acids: CSVVGGGQETQYF. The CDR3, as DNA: TGCAGCGTTGTCGGCGGCGGCCAAGAGACCCAGTACTTC.

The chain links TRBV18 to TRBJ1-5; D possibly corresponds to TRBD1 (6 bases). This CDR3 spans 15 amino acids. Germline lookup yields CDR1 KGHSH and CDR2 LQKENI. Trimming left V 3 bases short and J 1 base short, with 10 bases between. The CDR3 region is CASSPGQPSNQPQHF. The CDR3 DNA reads TGTGCCAGCTCACCGGGACAACCCAGCAATCAGCCCCAGCATTTT.

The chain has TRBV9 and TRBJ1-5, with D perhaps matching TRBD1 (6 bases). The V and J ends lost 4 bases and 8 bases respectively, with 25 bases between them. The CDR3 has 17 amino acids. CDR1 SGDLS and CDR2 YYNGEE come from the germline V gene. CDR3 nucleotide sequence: TGTGCCAGCAGCCCGGGGGCGGGGGGACCCACCCTAAAGCCCCAGCATTTT. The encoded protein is CASSPGAGGPTLKPQHF.

The CDR3 loop is CASSPGIYGYTF. As DNA, the CDR3 is TGTGCCAGCAGCCCCGGGATTTATGGCTACACCTTC. The chain is built from TRBV12-3 or TRBV12-4 and TRBJ1-2; D is undetermined. CDR3 length: 12 residues. V lost 6 bases and J lost 5, with 10 bases in between.

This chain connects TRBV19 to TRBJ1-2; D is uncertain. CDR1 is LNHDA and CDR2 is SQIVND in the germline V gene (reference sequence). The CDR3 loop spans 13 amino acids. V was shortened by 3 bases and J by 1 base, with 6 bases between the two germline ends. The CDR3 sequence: CASSMVSNYGYTF. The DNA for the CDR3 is TGTGCCAGTAGTATGGTCAGTAACTATGGCTACACCTTC.

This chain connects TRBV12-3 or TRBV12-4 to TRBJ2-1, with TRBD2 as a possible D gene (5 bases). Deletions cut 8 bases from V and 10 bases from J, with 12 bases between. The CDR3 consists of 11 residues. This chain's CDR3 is CASSPGFEQFF. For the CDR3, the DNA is TGTGCCAGCTCGCCGGGGTTCGAGCAGTTCTTC.

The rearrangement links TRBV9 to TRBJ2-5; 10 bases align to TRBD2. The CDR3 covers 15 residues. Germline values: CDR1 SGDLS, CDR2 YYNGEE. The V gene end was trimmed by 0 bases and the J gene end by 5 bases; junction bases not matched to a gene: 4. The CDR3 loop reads CASSVEASGSETQYF. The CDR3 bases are TGTGCCAGCAGCGTAGAGGCTAGCGGGAGTGAGACCCAGTACTTC.

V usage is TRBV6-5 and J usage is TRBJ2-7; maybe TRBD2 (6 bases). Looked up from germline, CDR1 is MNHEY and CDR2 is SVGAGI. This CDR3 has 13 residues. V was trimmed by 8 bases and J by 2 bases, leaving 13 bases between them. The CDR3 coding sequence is TGTGCCAGCGTTCTAGCGCGAGCCTACGAGCAGTACTTC. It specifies CASVLARAYEQYF.

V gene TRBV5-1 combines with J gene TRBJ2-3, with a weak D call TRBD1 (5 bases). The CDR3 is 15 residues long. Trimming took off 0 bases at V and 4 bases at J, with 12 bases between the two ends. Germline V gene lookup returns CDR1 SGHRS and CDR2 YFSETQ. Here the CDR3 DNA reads TGCGCCAGCAGCTTGGATAGGCAGGGCCCAGATACGCAGTATTTT. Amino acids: CASSLDRQGPDTQYF.

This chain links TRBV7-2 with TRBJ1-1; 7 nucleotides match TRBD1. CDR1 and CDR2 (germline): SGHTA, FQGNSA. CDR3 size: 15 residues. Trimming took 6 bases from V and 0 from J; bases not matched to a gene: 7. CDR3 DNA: TGTGCCAGCAGGTTGGGACAGATCATGAACACTGAAGCTTTCTTT. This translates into CASRLGQIMNTEAFF.

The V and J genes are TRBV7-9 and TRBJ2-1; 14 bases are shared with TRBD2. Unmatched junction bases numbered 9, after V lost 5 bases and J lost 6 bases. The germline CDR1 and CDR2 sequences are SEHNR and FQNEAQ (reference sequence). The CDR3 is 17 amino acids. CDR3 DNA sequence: TGTGCCAGCAGCCCTCGACTAGCGGGGGGGCCGAGCAATGAGCAGTTCTTC. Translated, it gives CASSPRLAGGPSNEQFF.

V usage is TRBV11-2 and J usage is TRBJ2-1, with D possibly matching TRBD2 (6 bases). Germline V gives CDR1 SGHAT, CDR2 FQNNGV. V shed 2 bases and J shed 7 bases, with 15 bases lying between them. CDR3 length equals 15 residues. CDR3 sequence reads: CASSLLAETGNEQFF. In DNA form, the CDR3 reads TGTGCCAGCAGCTTATTAGCGGAGACGGGGAATGAGCAGTTCTTC.

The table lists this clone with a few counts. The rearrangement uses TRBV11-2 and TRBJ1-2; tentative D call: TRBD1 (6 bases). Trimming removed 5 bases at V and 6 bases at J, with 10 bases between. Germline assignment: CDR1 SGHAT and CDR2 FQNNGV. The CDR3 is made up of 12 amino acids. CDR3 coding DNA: TGTGCCAGCAGCCGGAGACAGGATGGCTACACCTTC. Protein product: CASSRRQDGYTF.

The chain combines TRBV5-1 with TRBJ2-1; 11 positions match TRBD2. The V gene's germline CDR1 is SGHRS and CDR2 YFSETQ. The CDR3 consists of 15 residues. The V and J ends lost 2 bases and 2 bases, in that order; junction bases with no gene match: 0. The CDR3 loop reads CASSFSGRAYNEQFF. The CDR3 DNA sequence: TGCGCCAGCAGCTTTAGCGGGAGGGCCTACAATGAGCAGTTCTTC.

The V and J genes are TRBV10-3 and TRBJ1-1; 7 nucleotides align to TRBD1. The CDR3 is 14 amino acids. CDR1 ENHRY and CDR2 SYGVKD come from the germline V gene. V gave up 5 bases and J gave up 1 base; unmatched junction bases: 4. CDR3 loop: CAISRDRENTEAFF. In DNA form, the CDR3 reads TGTGCCATCAGTCGGGACAGAGAGAACACTGAAGCTTTCTTT.

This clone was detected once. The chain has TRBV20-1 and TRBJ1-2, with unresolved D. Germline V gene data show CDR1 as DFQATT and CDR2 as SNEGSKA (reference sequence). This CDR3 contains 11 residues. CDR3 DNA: TGCAGGGCCGATGTGGACTATGGCTACACCTTC. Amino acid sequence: CRADVDYGYTF.

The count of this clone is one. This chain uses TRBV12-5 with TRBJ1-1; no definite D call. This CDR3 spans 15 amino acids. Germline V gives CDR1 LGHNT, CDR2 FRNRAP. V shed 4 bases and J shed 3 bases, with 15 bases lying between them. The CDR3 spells CASGSPGVYHTEAFF. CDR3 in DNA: TGTGCTAGTGGTTCACCCGGGGTTTATCACACTGAAGCTTTCTTT.

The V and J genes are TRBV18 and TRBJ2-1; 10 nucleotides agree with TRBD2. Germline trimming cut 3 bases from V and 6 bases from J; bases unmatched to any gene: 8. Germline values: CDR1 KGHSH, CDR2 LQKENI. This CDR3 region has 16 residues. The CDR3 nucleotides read TGTGCCAGCTCACCCCCTCTAGCGGGGGTTGGCAATGAGCAGTTCTTC. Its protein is CASSPPLAGVGNEQFF. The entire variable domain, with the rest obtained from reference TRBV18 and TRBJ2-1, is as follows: NAGVMQNPRHLVRRRGQEARLRCSPMKGHSHVYWYRQLPEEGLKFMVYLQKENIIDESGMPKERFSAEFPKEGPSILRIQQVVRGDSAAYFCASSPPLAGVGNEQFFGPGTRLTVL.